What follows describes a single TCR beta chain. The target antigen is unknown. This sample stems from a study of T cells in localized non-small cell lung cancer. Study observations and caveats: Compared with tumor, uninvolved adjacent lung displayed greater T cell clonality, ranking highest overall. Only one tumor region was sequenced, so heterogeneity remains possible.

V was trimmed by 10 bases and J by 4 bases, leaving 16 bases between them. Looked up from germline, CDR1 is MNHNS and CDR2 is SASEGT. The CDR3 length is 13 residues. The assay was immunoSEQ multiplex PCR, and TCRdb's table has in-frame clones only and misses some. The sample has roughly 40,000 clones, around 87% seen once; the top ten hold about 3.5%. The TCR originated in a man aged 18 to 49 with stage I lung adenocarcinoma. The sample consisted of peripheral blood, taken before any cancer treatment. This rearrangement joins TRBV6-1 to TRBJ1-1; no clear D gene. The CDR3 spells CATSWEAGTEAFF. CDR3 nucleotide sequence: TGTGCCACCTCTTGGGAGGCTGGCACTGAAGCTTTCTTT.